This TCR beta chain is drawn from a study of OX40 agonist ivuxolimab in advanced cancers. This clone was seen a single time. Method: immunoSEQ multiplex PCR; TCRdb's copy keeps in-frame clones and lacks some. The data contain under 45,000 clones, roughly 80% of them singletons. The material was CD4+ or CD8+ T cells sorted from blood, obtained in a trial of the OX40 agonist ivuxolimab. The sequence came from an adult with an advanced solid tumor such as melanoma, head and neck, liver or kidney cancer.

The CDR3 nucleotides are TGTGCCAGCAGTTTAGCAGGGGCTGATTATCAGCCCCAGCATTTT. It is translated as CASSLAGADYQPQHF. The chain uses TRBV28 and TRBJ1-5, with D possibly being TRBD1 (6 bases). The CDR3 runs to 15 residues. CDR1 MDHEN and CDR2 SYDVKM come from the germline V gene. Between the trimmed V and J ends, which lost 2 bases and 5 bases, there was a span of 13 bases.